This paragraph reports one T cell receptor (beta chain). This record comes from a study of blood T cell repertoires in COVID-19. Study context: The origin of the acute and convalescent COVID-19 samples was the United States, Italy and Spain.

Participant reports of clinical history set cohort assignment. Donors of Cohort 3 who recovered were those that had two negative PCRs, clearance, or symptom resolution. This CDR3 comprises 15 residues. Germline V gene lookup returns CDR1 SEHNR and CDR2 FQNEAQ (reference sequence). Trimming took 1 base from V and 8 from J, leaving 14 bases between them. Profiling relied on immunoSEQ multiplex PCR, and the TCRdb table lists in-frame clones only, not all of them. The top ten hold 8% to 9.5% of the sample, which has hundreds of thousands of clones, 87% seen once. The V and J genes are TRBV7-9 and TRBJ1-4; no definite D call. Sequenced: PBMCs or T cells enriched from blood (not recorded which). The TCR originated in a woman in her late teens or twenties who had recovered from COVID-19. In DNA form, the CDR3 reads TGTGCCAGCAGCTTAGTTGCAGGTGGAGGCGAAAAACTGTTTTTT. This translates into CASSLVAGGGEKLFF.